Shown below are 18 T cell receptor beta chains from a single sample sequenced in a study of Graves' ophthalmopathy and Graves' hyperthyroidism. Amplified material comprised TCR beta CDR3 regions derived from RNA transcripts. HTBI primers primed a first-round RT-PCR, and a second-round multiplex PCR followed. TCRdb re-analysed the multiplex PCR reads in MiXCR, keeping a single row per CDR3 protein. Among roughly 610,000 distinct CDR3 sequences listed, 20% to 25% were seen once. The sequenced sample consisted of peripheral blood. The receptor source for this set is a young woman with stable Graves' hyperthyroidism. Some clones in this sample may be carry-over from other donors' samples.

The CDR3 region has the DNA TGCGCCAGCAGTGGTTTTAGGAACACTGAAGCTTTCTTT. Protein product: CASSGFRNTEAFF. The gene calls are TRBV10-2 and TRBJ1-1; no definite D call. This CDR3 comprises 13 residues. Trimming took 4 bases from V and 1 from J, leaving 7 bases between them. Germline values: CDR1 WSHSY, CDR2 SAAADI.

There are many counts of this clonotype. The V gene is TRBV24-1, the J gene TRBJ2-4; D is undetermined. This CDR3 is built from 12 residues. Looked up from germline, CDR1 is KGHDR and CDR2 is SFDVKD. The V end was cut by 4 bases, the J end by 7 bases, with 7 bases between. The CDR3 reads CATSDPLNIQYF. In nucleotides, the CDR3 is TGTGCCACCAGTGACCCCCTCAACATTCAGTACTTC.

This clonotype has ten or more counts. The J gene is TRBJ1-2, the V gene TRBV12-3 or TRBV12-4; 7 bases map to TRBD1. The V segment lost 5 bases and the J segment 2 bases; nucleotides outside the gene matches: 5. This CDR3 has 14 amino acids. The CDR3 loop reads CASSQGQLNYGYTF. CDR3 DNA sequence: TGTGCCAGCAGTCAGGGACAGCTAAACTATGGCTACACCTTC.

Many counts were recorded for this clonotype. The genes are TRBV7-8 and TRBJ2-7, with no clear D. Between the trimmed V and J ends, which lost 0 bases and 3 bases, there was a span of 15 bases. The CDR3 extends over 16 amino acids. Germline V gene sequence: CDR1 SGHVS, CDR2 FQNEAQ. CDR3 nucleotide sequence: TGTGCCAGCAGCTTAGCGGCTATGGGCAGTAGCTACGAGCAGTACTTC. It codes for CASSLAAMGSSYEQYF.

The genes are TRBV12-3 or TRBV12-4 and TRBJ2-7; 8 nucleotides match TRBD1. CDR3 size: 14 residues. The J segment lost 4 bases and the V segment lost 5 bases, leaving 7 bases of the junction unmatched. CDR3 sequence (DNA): TGTGCCAGCAGTACCGGGACAGGTTGGTACGAGCAGTACTTC. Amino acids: CASSTGTGWYEQYF.

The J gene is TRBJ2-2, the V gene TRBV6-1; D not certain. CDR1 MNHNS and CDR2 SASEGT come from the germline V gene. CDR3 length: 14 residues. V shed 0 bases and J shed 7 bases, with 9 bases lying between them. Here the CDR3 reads CASSEARISGELFF. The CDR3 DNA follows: TGTGCCAGCAGTGAAGCGCGGATAAGCGGGGAGCTGTTTTTT.

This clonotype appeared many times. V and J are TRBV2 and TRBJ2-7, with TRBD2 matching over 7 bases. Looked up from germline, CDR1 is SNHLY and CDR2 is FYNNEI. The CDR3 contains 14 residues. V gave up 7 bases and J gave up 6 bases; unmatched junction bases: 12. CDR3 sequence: CASTERGGFGEQYF. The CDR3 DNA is TGTGCCAGCACAGAACGCGGGGGTTTTGGCGAGCAGTACTTC. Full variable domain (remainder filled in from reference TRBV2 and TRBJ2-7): EPEVTQTPSHQVTQMGQEVILRCVPISNHLYFYWYRQILGQKVEFLVSFYNNEISEKSEIFDDQFSVERPDGSNFTLKIRSTKLEDSAMYFCASTERGGFGEQYFGPGTRLTVT.

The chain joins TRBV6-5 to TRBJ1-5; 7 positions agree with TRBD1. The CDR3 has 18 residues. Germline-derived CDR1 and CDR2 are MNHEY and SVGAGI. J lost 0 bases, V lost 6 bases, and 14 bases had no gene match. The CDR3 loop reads CASSPVAGQLYSNQPQHF. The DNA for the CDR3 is TGTGCCAGCAGCCCCGTCGCGGGACAGTTATATAGCAATCAGCCCCAGCATTTT.

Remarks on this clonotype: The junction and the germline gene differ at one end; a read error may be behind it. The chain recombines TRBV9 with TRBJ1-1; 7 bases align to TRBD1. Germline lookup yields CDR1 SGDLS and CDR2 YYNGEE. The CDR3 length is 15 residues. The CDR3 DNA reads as TGTGCCAACAGCGTATCGGGGACAGCGAACACTGAAGCTTTCTTT. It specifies CANSVSGTANTEAFF.

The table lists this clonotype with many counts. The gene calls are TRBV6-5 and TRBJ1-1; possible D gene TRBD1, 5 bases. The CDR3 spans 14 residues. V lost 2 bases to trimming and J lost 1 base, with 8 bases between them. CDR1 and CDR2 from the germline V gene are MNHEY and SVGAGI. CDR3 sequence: CASSYTTGNTEAFF. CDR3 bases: TGTGCCAGCAGTTACACCACAGGGAACACTGAAGCTTTCTTT.

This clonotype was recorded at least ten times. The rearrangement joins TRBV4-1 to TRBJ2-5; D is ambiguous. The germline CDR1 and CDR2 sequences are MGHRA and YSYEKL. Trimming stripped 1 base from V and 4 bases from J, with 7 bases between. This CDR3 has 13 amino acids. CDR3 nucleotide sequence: TGCGCCAGCAGCCAAGGGCCGTTAGAGACCCAGTACTTC. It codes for CASSQGPLETQYF.

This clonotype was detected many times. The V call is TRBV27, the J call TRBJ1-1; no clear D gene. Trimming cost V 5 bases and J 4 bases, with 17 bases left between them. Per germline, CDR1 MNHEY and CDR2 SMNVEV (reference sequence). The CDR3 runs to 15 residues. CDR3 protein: CASSVSGPSPTEAFF. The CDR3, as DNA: TGTGCCAGCAGTGTCTCGGGTCCTAGCCCCACTGAAGCTTTCTTT.

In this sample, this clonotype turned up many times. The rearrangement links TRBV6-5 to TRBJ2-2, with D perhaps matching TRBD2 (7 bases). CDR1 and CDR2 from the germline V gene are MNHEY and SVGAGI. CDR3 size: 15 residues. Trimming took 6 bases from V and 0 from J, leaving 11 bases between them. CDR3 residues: CASRGGDTNTGELFF. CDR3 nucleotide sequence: TGTGCCAGCAGGGGGGGGGACACGAACACCGGGGAGCTGTTTTTT.

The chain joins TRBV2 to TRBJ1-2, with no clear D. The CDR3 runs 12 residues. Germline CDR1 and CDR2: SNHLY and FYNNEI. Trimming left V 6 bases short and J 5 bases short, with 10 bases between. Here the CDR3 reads CASSEQRYGYTF. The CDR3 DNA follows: TGTGCCAGCAGCGAACAGCGGTATGGCTACACCTTC. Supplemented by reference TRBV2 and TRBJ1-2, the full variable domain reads EPEVTQTPSHQVTQMGQEVILRCVPISNHLYFYWYRQILGQKVEFLVSFYNNEISEKSEIFDDQFSVERPDGSNFTLKIRSTKLEDSAMYFCASSEQRYGYTFGSGTRLTVV.

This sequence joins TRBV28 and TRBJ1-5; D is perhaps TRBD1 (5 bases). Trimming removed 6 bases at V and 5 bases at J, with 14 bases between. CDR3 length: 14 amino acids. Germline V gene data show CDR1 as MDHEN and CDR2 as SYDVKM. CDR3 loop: CASRDGGVDQPQHF. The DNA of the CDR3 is TGTGCCAGCAGGGACGGGGGAGTGGATCAGCCCCAGCATTTT. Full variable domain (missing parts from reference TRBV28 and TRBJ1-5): DVKVTQSSRYLVKRTGEKVFLECVQDMDHENMFWYRQDPGLGLRLIYFSYDVKMKEKGDIPEGYSVSREKKERFSLILESASTNQTSMYLCASRDGGVDQPQHFGDGTRLSIL.

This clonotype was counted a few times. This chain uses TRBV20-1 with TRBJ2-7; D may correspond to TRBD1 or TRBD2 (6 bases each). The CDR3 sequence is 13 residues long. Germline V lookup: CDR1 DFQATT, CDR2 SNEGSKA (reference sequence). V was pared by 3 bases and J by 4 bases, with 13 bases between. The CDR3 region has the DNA TGCAGTGCTAGCGGGGGCCCCCATTACGAGCAGTACTTC. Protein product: CSASGGPHYEQYF.

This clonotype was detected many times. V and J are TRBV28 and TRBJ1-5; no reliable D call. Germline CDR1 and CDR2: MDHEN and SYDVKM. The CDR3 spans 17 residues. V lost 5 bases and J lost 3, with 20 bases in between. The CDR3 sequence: CASSGWVGPGINQPQHF. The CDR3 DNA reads TGTGCCAGCAGTGGTTGGGTAGGGCCCGGGATCAATCAGCCCCAGCATTTT.

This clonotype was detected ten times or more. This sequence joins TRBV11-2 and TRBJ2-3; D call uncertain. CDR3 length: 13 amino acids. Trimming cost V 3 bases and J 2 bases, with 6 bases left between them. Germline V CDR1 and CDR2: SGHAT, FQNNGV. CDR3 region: CASSFGYTDTQYF. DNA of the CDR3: TGTGCCAGCAGCTTCGGCTACACAGATACGCAGTATTTT.